Following are 16 T cell receptor beta chains from one sample sequenced in a study of human T cells and chemical hapten exposure. Unique molecular identifiers were attached to individual cDNA molecules within the library. TCRdb reanalysed the reads using MiXCR and keeps one entry per CDR3 protein. The sample lists 95,000 to 150,000 distinct CDR3 sequences; more than 8.5% were seen once. Before extraction, the whole blood was not fractionated, and total RNA was taken from it. The sample consisted of whole blood. These receptors all come from a human donor in good health. Some clones in this sample may be carry-over from other donors' samples.

This clonotype was counted many times. The chain couples TRBV29-1 to TRBJ2-6; D may be TRBD1 (6 bases). This CDR3 spans 13 amino acids. The germline CDR1 and CDR2 sequences are SQVTM and ANQGSEA. V was clipped by 5 bases and J by 2 bases, with 7 bases between them. Here the CDR3 reads CSVTGPGANVLTF. The CDR3 DNA reads as TGCAGCGTTACAGGGCCTGGGGCCAACGTCCTGACTTTC.

This clonotype was counted only a few times. The V gene is TRBV6-6, the J gene TRBJ1-2; TRBD1 aligns across 7 bases. From germline, CDR1 is MNHNY and CDR2 SVGAGI (reference sequence). The CDR3 runs 16 residues. V trimming: 3 bases; J trimming: 0 bases; junction bases outside the gene matches: 7. This CDR3 reads CASSYFRDRSNYGYTF. CDR3 nucleotides: TGTGCCAGCAGTTATTTCCGGGACAGATCTAACTATGGCTACACCTTC.

This clonotype was recorded many times. This chain connects TRBV5-1 to TRBJ2-1; D ambiguous. V gave up 4 bases and J gave up 1 base, with 3 bases separating them. Per germline, CDR1 SGHRS and CDR2 YFSETQ. This CDR3 spans 12 amino acids. The CDR3 sequence: CASSLSYNEQFF. CDR3 nucleotides: TGCGCCAGCAGCCTTTCCTACAATGAGCAGTTCTTC.

This clonotype came up a few times. This chain uses TRBV7-6 with TRBJ2-5; D may be TRBD2 (5 bases). CDR3 size: 14 residues. Germline assignment: CDR1 SGHVS and CDR2 FNYEAQ. Trimming took off 1 base at V and 5 bases at J, with 11 bases between the two ends. The CDR3 reads CASSLGERAETQYF. The CDR3 nucleotides read TGTGCCAGCAGCTTAGGAGAGAGGGCTGAGACCCAGTACTTC.

Many counts were recorded for this clonotype. J is TRBJ1-1 and V is TRBV18, with D possibly matching TRBD1 (6 bases). CDR3 size: 17 residues. The germline gives CDR1 KGHSH, CDR2 LQKENI. V lost 3 bases and J 0 bases, leaving 17 bases between the germline ends. The CDR3 sequence is CASSPYLGQSMNTEAFF. DNA for the CDR3: TGTGCCAGCTCACCCTATTTAGGACAGTCCATGAACACTGAAGCTTTCTTT.

This chain uses TRBV5-4 with TRBJ2-5, with D tentatively TRBD1 (5 bases). CDR1 is SGHNT, CDR2 YYREEE, per germline (reference sequence). The CDR3 is 13 amino acids. With 4 bases removed from V and 2 bases from J, the gap between germline ends came to 9 bases. CDR3 coding DNA: TGTGCCAGCAGCCCGCGACAGCAAGAGACCCAGTACTTC. Translating it yields CASSPRQQETQYF. The complete variable domain, with remaining parts taken from reference TRBV5-4 and TRBJ2-5, reads ETGVTQSPTHLIKTRGQQVTLRCSSQSGHNTVSWYQQALGQGPQFIFQYYREEENGRGNFPPRFSGLQFPNYSSELNVNALELDDSALYLCASSPRQQETQYFGPGTRLLVL.

This clonotype was counted at least ten times. This chain links TRBV29-1 with TRBJ1-6; D is undetermined. V lost 5 bases and J lost 13, with 18 bases in between. The CDR3 spans 13 residues. CDR1 is SQVTM and CDR2 is ANQGSEA in the germline V gene. Here the CDR3 reads CSVQVQLGRPLHF. CDR3 DNA: TGCAGCGTTCAGGTCCAACTTGGGCGGCCCCTCCACTTT.

This clonotype showed up just a few times. The CDR3 here is CASRTGDYNEQFF. CDR3 sequence (DNA): TGTGCCAGCAGGACAGGAGATTACAATGAGCAGTTCTTC. The V and J genes are TRBV27 and TRBJ2-1; D possibly corresponds to TRBD1 (6 bases). CDR1 is MNHEY, CDR2 SMNVEV, per germline (reference sequence). CDR3 size: 13 residues. V was shortened by 6 bases and J by 4 bases, with 10 bases between the two germline ends.

Only a few counts were recorded for this clonotype. The rearrangement uses TRBV10-3 and TRBJ1-5, with TRBD1 identical over 7 bases. V was pared by 1 base and J by 2 bases, with 8 bases of the junction left unmatched. CDR3 length equals 17 residues. Germline lookup yields CDR1 ENHRY and CDR2 SYGVKD. The CDR3 spells CAISELAGGGGNQPQHF. CDR3 bases: TGTGCCATCAGTGAGTTGGCAGGGGGTGGTGGCAATCAGCCCCAGCATTTT.

The CDR3 is CASSNRGTGELFF. In nucleotides, the CDR3 is TGTGCCAGCAGCAACCGGGGCACCGGGGAGCTGTTTTTT. This sequence joins TRBV2 and TRBJ2-2, with D maybe TRBD2 (5 bases). The CDR3 has 13 amino acids. Deletions cut 6 bases from V and 4 bases from J, with 9 bases between. From germline, CDR1 is SNHLY and CDR2 FYNNEI. Full variable domain (outside the CDR3, taken from reference TRBV2 and TRBJ2-2): EPEVTQTPSHQVTQMGQEVILRCVPISNHLYFYWYRQILGQKVEFLVSFYNNEISEKSEIFDDQFSVERPDGSNFTLKIRSTKLEDSAMYFCASSNRGTGELFFGEGSRLTVL.

This clonotype showed up many times. The chain is built from TRBV2 and TRBJ2-5; the match to TRBD2 covers 8 bases. Germline assignment: CDR1 SNHLY and CDR2 FYNNEI. The CDR3 runs to 13 residues. Trimming took 6 bases from V and 5 from J; bases not matched to a gene: 5. CDR3: CASRRTSSETQYF. The DNA for the CDR3 is TGTGCCAGCAGGCGGACTAGCAGCGAGACCCAGTACTTC.

This clonotype was recorded a few times. CDR3 coding DNA: TGTGCCAGCAGCTTAGAAACGGGGGGCCAAGTCTCTGGAAACACCATATATTTT. It translates to CASSLETGGQVSGNTIYF. The gene calls are TRBV11-2 and TRBJ1-3, with D possibly being TRBD1 (6 bases). CDR1 and CDR2 (germline): SGHAT, FQNNGV. The CDR3 consists of 18 residues. V shed 0 bases and J shed 0 bases, with 15 bases lying between them.

The V call is TRBV12-5, the J call TRBJ2-3; 7 bases map to TRBD2. V shed 2 bases, J shed 5 bases, and the junction held 7 bases outside the gene matches. This CDR3 region has 15 residues. CDR1 and CDR2 (germline): LGHNT, FRNRAP. CDR3 in amino acids: CASGLSREEGDTQYF. CDR3 DNA sequence: TGTGCTAGTGGTTTGAGCCGGGAGGAGGGAGATACGCAGTATTTT.

The table lists this clonotype with many counts. The rearrangement uses TRBV6-5 and TRBJ1-1; no clear D. This CDR3 is 13 amino acids long. The ends were cut back, 1 base at V and 4 bases at J, with 7 bases in the middle. Germline lookup yields CDR1 MNHEY and CDR2 SVGAGI. This chain's CDR3 is CASSYFGGTEAFF. Here the CDR3 DNA reads TGTGCCAGCAGTTACTTTGGTGGCACTGAAGCTTTCTTT.

J is TRBJ2-5 and V is TRBV4-2; 9 nucleotides line up with TRBD2. The V and J ends lost 0 bases and 5 bases, in that order; junction bases with no gene match: 7. The CDR3 loop spans 16 amino acids. Germline V lookup: CDR1 LGHNA, CDR2 YNFKEQ. The CDR3 DNA sequence: TGTGCCAGCAGCCAAGATAAAGCGGGGGGTTTCGAGACCCAGTACTTC. It is translated as CASSQDKAGGFETQYF.

This clonotype occurred a few times. Here the CDR3 DNA reads TGCAGCGTTGAAGATCACACAGATACGCAGTATTTT. Translated, it gives CSVEDHTDTQYF. The rearrangement uses TRBV29-1 and TRBJ2-3; no reliable D call. Germline assignment: CDR1 SQVTM and CDR2 ANQGSEA. The V end was cut by 0 bases, the J end by 2 bases, with 3 bases between. The CDR3 extends over 12 amino acids.